The table lists the clone carrying this T cell receptor (beta chain) with a few counts. The data stem from a study of T cells in Graves' hyperthyroidism and ophthalmopathy. TCR beta CDR3 sequences were amplified from RNA transcripts. First-round RT-PCR of the TCR CDR3 relied on the HTBI primer set. A single record per CDR3 protein comes from TCRdb applying MiXCR to the multiplex PCR reads. The sample lists around 340,000 distinct CDR3 sequences; around a sixth were seen once. Diagnostic decisions used clinical symptoms, serum thyroxine and TRAb, thyroid ultrasound and orbital computed tomography. Trimming cost V 7 bases and J 8 bases; bases outside gene matches: 11. The germline CDR1 and CDR2 sequences are SNHLY and FYNNEI. The CDR3 runs to 15 residues.

What was sequenced was blood. The source is a woman between 45 and 60 years old with Graves' hyperthyroidism. This chain uses TRBV2 with TRBJ2-6, with TRBD1 matching 7 bases. As DNA, the CDR3 is TGTGCCAGCACGAGGGGGCAGGGCAGGTCCAACGTCCTGACTTTC. Protein: CASTRGQGRSNVLTF. Using reference TRBV2 and TRBJ2-6 for the parts outside the CDR3, the full variable domain is EPEVTQTPSHQVTQMGQEVILRCVPISNHLYFYWYRQILGQKVEFLVSFYNNEISEKSEIFDDQFSVERPDGSNFTLKIRSTKLEDSAMYFCASTRGQGRSNVLTFGAGSRLTVL.